The source of this T cell receptor (beta chain) is a study of shared clonotypes between healthy human individuals (dated by TCRdb to between 2020 and 2021). For the wider study: A couple of women and a few men aged 18 to 49 years were included in the cohort. To increase sequencing depth and limit assay-specific biases, different laboratories used diverse techniques to prepare libraries and sequence TCR repertoires. To estimate repertoire size and how much clonotype sharing occurs between individuals, the study deeply sequenced the blood TCR repertoires of several healthy adults. For each donor, CD4 naive and CD4 memory were each run on three plates, CD8 naive on two plates, and CD8 memory on one plate. Leukapheresis yielded between about 0.8 and 8.9 billion PBMCs per donor.

The donors were healthy, HIV-negative adults with no recently reported acute infections or vaccinations. Every donor was a Caucasian adult residing in Nashville, Tennessee, USA. CD4+ T cells were enriched by magnetic negative selection; naive cells were then positively selected on CD45RA, and the negative fraction formed the memory subset. Blood was obtained by leukapheresis, after which PBMCs were separated by Ficoll-Histopaque density gradient centrifugation and cryopreserved in liquid nitrogen vapor phase. Purity and quantity of every magnetically sorted T cell population were checked by analytical flow cytometry. Genomic DNA was isolated from each sorted fraction and quantified by UV absorbance on a Nanodrop 2000c. Using the deep immunoSEQ assay, TCR CDR3 regions were amplified from genomic DNA by multiplex PCR. Genomic DNA extracted from each cell subset was distributed evenly over all wells of several immunoSEQ 96-well plates, and each plate served as one replicate. Each replicate PCR for sorted subsets received around 0.2 ug genomic DNA, equal to roughly 30,000 T cell genomes. Purified libraries were measured with a Qubit 3.0 fluorometer, size-checked on a Bioanalyzer 2100, and measured again with the KAPA Library Quantification kit. Every immunoSEQ 96-well plate was sequenced on a dedicated single-read 150-cycle Illumina NextSeq 550 flow cell. In the authors' own workflow: Because only junctional sequences without quality scores were contained in the immunoSEQ output, filtering matching that applied to full-length reads could not be performed. Sequences were annotated with PyIR, a Python wrapper for IgBLAST v1.9, and V/J genes and CDR3 were assigned using IMGT germline references. Any read was removed if the V/J assignment was weak (E-value above 1e-6), the CDR3 was missing, or the read contained stop codons, out-of-frame junctions, or ambiguous translated residues. V3J clonotypes were defined as sequences sharing the same inferred V gene, J gene, and CDR3 amino acid sequence. Percentage overlap between repertoires was calculated by dividing the number of shared unique clonotypes by the size of the smaller repertoire. Three approaches were used to assess repertoire richness: RTK rarefaction, the Chao1 estimator, and Recon v2.1 estimates of unobserved clonotypes. For all TCRbeta clonotypes obtained by the gDNA method from several donors, generation probabilities were computed with OLGA. Sourced from immuneACCESS, this table was stored by TCRdb with only in-frame sequences that have V and J called. A share of the clones is absent; for the studies checked, an unresolved V gene accounts for under half, and the remainder has no known explanation. The V and J calls and clone size are taken from that table; D and trimming were inferred from the DNA. The sample has about 980,000 clones on record, about 80% of them singletons. The ten biggest clones cover around 1.5% of the sample.

A remark on this clone: This receptor's antigen is unknown. No base-level quality is on record; no much larger clone is a single base apart.

V and J lose 4 bases and 4 bases, and a span of 10 bases separates them. From cysteine to phenylalanine, the CDR3 is 14 amino acids long. Left in the record is the CDR3 DNA by itself, 42 bases read in frame from the first base. In the germline V gene, CDR1 corresponds to MGHDK and CDR2 to SYGVNS. Paper-wide results and their limitations: Incomplete sequencing was indicated by rarefaction of sorted-subset datasets, despite the large sequencing depth. About 4.5% of naive CD4, 3.5% of naive CD8, 2.3% of memory CD4, and approximately 0.4% of memory CD8 clonotypes were shared across a few donors. Because the study included a small number of donors, the genetic and exposure-history diversity represented was limited. Compared with non-shared clonotypes, the clonotypes found in all four sorted-subset donors had higher generation probabilities. Pairwise subsampling led to the expectation that sequencing depth would affect the degree of clonotype sharing among donors. Sampling was restricted to blood, and TCR repertoires in tissues likely differ from the TCR repertoires found in blood. Larger estimated clonotype richness was generally found for naive subsets than for memory subsets.

The rearrangement joined TRBV25-1 to TRBJ1-4; TRBD1 is a possible D gene, resting on 6 matching bases. The source is a man aged 18 to 30 in good health. Sequencing was carried out using memory CD4+ T cells sorted from blood. The cell subset or site tag for this specimen amounts to: CD45RA-negative fraction. For the CDR3, the sequence is CASSVGQFNEKLFF. DNA sequence: TGTGCCAGCAGTGTTGGACAGTTTAATGAAAAACTGTTTTTT.